This T cell receptor beta chain emerged from a study of control samples from healthy donors and cancer patients. Germline V gene lookup returns CDR1 SNHLY and CDR2 FYNNEI. The CDR3 is 12 residues long. V was shortened by 9 bases and J by 8 bases, with 16 bases between the two germline ends. Clones were sequenced by immunoSEQ multiplex PCR, and TCRdb holds only the in-frame ones, with some missing. The sample holds about 49,000 clones; 80% to 90% are singletons and the top ten take 2.8%. The sequenced material came from PBMCs. The gene calls are TRBV2 and TRBJ1-2; perhaps TRBD1 as D (6 bases). This sequence originates from a woman aged 50 to 60 with lung cancer. The CDR3 here is CASAGEASGYTF. Written as DNA, the CDR3 is TGTGCCAGTGCAGGGGAGGCTAGCGGCTACACCTTC. Full variable domain (missing parts from reference TRBV2 and TRBJ1-2): EPEVTQTPSHQVTQMGQEVILRCVPISNHLYFYWYRQILGQKVEFLVSFYNNEISEKSEIFDDQFSVERPDGSNFTLKIRSTKLEDSAMYFCASAGEASGYTFGSGTRLTVV.